The following is a T cell receptor (beta chain) sequence with its context. Antigen unknown. Read sequence stops 3 residues before the CDR3 end, and the germline J gene provides the missing end. The repertoire was sequenced with immunoSEQ multiplex PCR; TCRdb's copy has only in-frame clones and lacks some. There are 48,000 or so clones in the sample, with around 1.5% held by the top ten. The sample originates from a study of T cells in women clearing cervical HPV infection. Germline lookup yields CDR1 DFQATT and CDR2 SNEGSKA (reference sequence). The CDR3 contains 13 residues. Trimming pared 6 bases from V and 7 bases from J, leaving 18 bases between. Study-wide points: Repertoire richness, not evenness, was significantly elevated in CIN3+ cases versus controls.

This sequence joins TRBV20-1 and TRBJ1-2, with D tentatively TRBD1 (6 bases). The sequence came from a woman aged 18-69 years with a cervical HPV16 infection that either progressed to CIN3+ or cleared (not recorded which). Material: blood buffy coat. The CDR3 loop is CSARLQGMSGYTF. CDR3 DNA (partial): TGCAGTGCGCGACTACAGGGTATGAGTGGC.